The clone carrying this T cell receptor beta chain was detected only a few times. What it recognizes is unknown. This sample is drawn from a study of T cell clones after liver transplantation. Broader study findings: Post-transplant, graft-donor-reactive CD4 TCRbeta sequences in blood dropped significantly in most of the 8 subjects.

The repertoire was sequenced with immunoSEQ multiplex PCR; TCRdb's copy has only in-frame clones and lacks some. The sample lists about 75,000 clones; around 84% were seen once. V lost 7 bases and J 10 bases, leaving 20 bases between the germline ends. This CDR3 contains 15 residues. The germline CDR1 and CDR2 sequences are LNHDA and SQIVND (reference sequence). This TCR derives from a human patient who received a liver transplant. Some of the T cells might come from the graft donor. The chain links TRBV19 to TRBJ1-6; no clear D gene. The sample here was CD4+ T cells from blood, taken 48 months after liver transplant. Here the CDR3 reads CASTHDSYGRSPLHF. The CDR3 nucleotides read TGTGCCAGTACTCACGACTCATATGGCCGCTCACCCCTCCACTTT.